What follows describes a single T cell receptor (beta chain). Its antigen remains unknown. These data are taken from a study of T-cell memory formation after mild COVID-19. Findings of the study overall: There was a balanced CD4/CD8 profile in clones contracting day 15 to 85, and later expanders leaned CD4+. Clones from the second wave (peaking day 37) had unconfirmed SARS-CoV-2 specificity.

MiXCR was run by TCRdb on the 5' RACE reads, yielding one entry per CDR3 protein. The sample consists of just over 400,000 distinct CDR3 sequences, more than 20% of them appearing once. The sequence derives from an adult woman who had mild COVID-19 (a few samples of this study predate the infection). Cell type and time point are not known. What was sequenced was PBMCs or a T cell subset sorted from them (not recorded which).

In nucleotides, the CDR3 is TGTGCCACCGGTAACATTTTCACAGATACGCAGTATTTT. This encodes CATGNIFTDTQYF. The chain is built from TRBV24-1 and TRBJ2-3; D is uncertain. V lost 9 bases to trimming and J lost 2 bases, with 11 bases between them. CDR1 is KGHDR, CDR2 SFDVKD, per germline. The CDR3 totals 13 residues.